A single T cell receptor (beta chain) is shown here with its context. This entry belongs to a study of PD-1 blockade in classical Hodgkin lymphoma. TCRdb keeps only in-frame clones here, not all; method: immunoSEQ multiplex PCR. Of roughly 60,000 clones in the sample, less than 95% were seen once. V was pared by 4 bases and J by 8 bases, with 6 bases of the junction left unmatched. The CDR3 length is 14 residues. Germline V gives CDR1 KGHSH, CDR2 LQKENI. As to time point: cycle 4 day 1 (C4D1), after five to seven weeks of nivolumab. All patients experienced relapse after autologous stem cell transplantation, and brentuximab vedotin exposure was variable.

The source of this sequence is a human donor with classical Hodgkin lymphoma. The sequences come from peripheral blood mononuclear cells (PBMCs), collected before the fourth cycle of nivolumab. The V gene is TRBV18, the J gene TRBJ2-4; TRBD1 matches at 9 bases. The CDR3 coding sequence is TGTGCCAGCTCACATGACAGGGGGATTGACATTCAGTACTTC. This sequence encodes CASSHDRGIDIQYF.